The T cell receptor beta chain described here comes from a study of shared clonotypes between healthy human individuals. The table came from immunoSEQ multiplex PCR; TCRdb's copy has only in-frame clones and leaves some out. This sample has about 1 million clones; around 75% occur once, and the top ten carry roughly 1.5%. Source material: memory CD4+ T cells sorted from blood. Subset: CD45RA-negative fraction. This clonotype was obtained from a man aged 18 to 30 in good health.

CDR3 loop: CASSQLGRPLGYTF. CDR3 nucleotides: TGTGCCAGCAGCCAACTTGGTAGGCCCCTTGGCTACACCTTC. The chain has TRBV14 and TRBJ1-2; D is ambiguous. Germline V lookup: CDR1 SGHDN, CDR2 FVKESK. This CDR3 has 14 residues. The V and J ends lost 2 bases and 7 bases respectively, with 14 bases between them.